Listed below are T cell receptor beta chains from one sample, sequenced in a study of early T cells in non-severe SARS-CoV-2 infection. One entry per CDR3 protein results from TCRdb running MiXCR on the 5' RACE reads. There are tens of thousands of distinct CDR3 sequences in the sample; less than 15% occur only once, and 4% to 5% lies in the top ten. Sequencing was performed on whole blood. Receptor source: an adult who was a healthcare worker with PCR-confirmed SARS-CoV-2 infection or an uninfected control (not recorded which). Both conserved end residues are part of each CDR3. D genes are given only for firm matches. For some rows the clone size is stated as once, few or many, or as a class when expanded; others skip it.

v_call,clone_size,d_call,j_call,cdr3_aa,cdr3_nt
TRBV19,many,TRBD1,TRBJ1-2,CASSLGQGAYGYTF,TGTGCCAGTAGTCTGGGACAGGGGGCTTATGGCTACACCTTC
TRBV18,.,.,TRBJ2-3,CASSPPSRPADTQYF,TGTGCCAGCTCACCTCCCAGCCGCCCCGCAGATACGCAGTATTTT
TRBV7-6,few,.,TRBJ2-2,CASSRPSLAQNTGELFF,TGTGCCAGCAGCCGACCCTCTCTAGCCCAGAACACCGGGGAGCTGTTTTTT
TRBV6-6,few,TRBD2,TRBJ2-3,CASSYLAGGYTDTQYF,TGTGCCAGCAGTTACCTGGCGGGGGGCTACACAGATACGCAGTATTTT
TRBV7-8,few,.,TRBJ1-2,CASRPKPEVTMAFTF,TGTGCCAGCAGACCAAAACCCGAAGTCACTATGGCTTTTACCTTC
TRBV3-1,many,.,TRBJ1-5,CASSPGIGNQPQHF,TGTGCCAGCAGCCCTGGGATCGGCAATCAGCCCCAGCATTTT
TRBV29-1,.,.,TRBJ2-7,CSARSAASYEQYF,TGCAGTGCACGCAGTGCCGCCTCCTACGAGCAGTACTTC
TRBV29-1,few,.,TRBJ2-7,CSVRNRGTVFNEQYF,TGCAGCGTTCGTAACCGGGGGACAGTATTCAACGAGCAGTACTTC
TRBV6-6,.,.,TRBJ2-3,CASSYGTRSSTDTQYF,TGTGCCAGCAGTTACGGGACGCGATCTAGCACAGATACGCAGTATTTT
TRBV5-1,few,TRBD1,TRBJ1-6,CASSERGQGSYNSPLHF,TGCGCCAGCAGCGAGCGGGGACAGGGCTCCTATAATTCACCCCTCCACTTT
TRBV7-2,few,TRBD2,TRBJ2-3,CASTPGLAGGADTQYF,TGTGCCAGCACCCCGGGACTAGCGGGGGGCGCAGATACGCAGTATTTT
TRBV7-9,.,.,TRBJ1-5,CASSLAPQTGGNQPQHF,TGTGCCAGCAGCTTAGCCCCCCAAACCGGCGGCAATCAGCCCCAGCATTTT
TRBV18,.,.,TRBJ2-5,CASSPVVGQETQYF,TGTGCCAGCTCACCTGTCGTGGGGCAAGAGACCCAGTACTTC
TRBV5-6,many,.,TRBJ2-7,CASSFQGLDPYEQYF,TGTGCCAGCAGCTTTCAGGGCCTGGACCCCTACGAGCAGTACTTC
TRBV4-2,.,.,TRBJ1-6,CASSGRSDNSPLHF,TGTGCCAGCAGCGGGAGGAGCGATAATTCACCCCTCCACTTT
TRBV4-3,.,.,TRBJ2-7,CASSQDWPSLVQYF,TGCGCCAGCAGCCAAGATTGGCCTTCACTGGTGCAGTACTTC
TRBV3-1,few,.,TRBJ2-3,CASSQVYGSDTQYF,TGTGCCAGCAGCCAAGTTTATGGGTCGGATACGCAGTATTTT
TRBV4-2,few,.,TRBJ1-6,CASSQEDNLRGSPLHF,TGTGCCAGCAGCCAAGAGGACAACCTTCGGGGTTCACCCCTCCACTTT
TRBV5-4,.,.,TRBJ1-3,CASSLAVSTGGNTIYF,TGTGCCAGCAGCTTGGCTGTCTCCACGGGAGGAAACACCATATATTTT
TRBV7-2,.,.,TRBJ1-5,CASSLGWGQGNQPQHF,TGTGCCAGCAGCTTAGGTTGGGGCCAGGGCAATCAGCCCCAGCATTTT
TRBV6-1,many,.,TRBJ2-1,CASSTWVFYEQFF,TGTGCCAGCAGTACCTGGGTTTTCTATGAGCAGTTCTTC
TRBV5-1,few,TRBD1,TRBJ1-2,CASSEDRAGYTF,TGCGCCAGCAGTGAAGACAGGGCCGGCTACACCTTC
TRBV6-6,.,.,TRBJ1-1,CASSYLFSELTGNEAFF,TGTGCCAGCAGTTACTTGTTTAGCGAACTTACGGGAAATGAAGCTTTCTTT
TRBV11-2,.,.,TRBJ2-7,CASSLVGVAYEQYF,TGTGCCAGCAGCTTAGTGGGGGTCGCCTACGAGCAGTACTTC
TRBV12-3/TRBV12-4,.,.,TRBJ2-3,CASSFGGPSTDTQYF,TGTGCCAGCAGCTTCGGGGGGCCCAGCACAGATACGCAGTATTTT
TRBV12-3/TRBV12-4,.,TRBD1,TRBJ1-1,CASSLGRTGPMSTEAFF,TGTGCCAGCAGTTTAGGGCGGACAGGGCCCATGAGCACTGAAGCTTTCTTT
TRBV7-2,.,TRBD2,TRBJ2-3,CASSWTRLAGVGTDTQYF,TGTGCCAGCAGCTGGACGCGGCTAGCGGGGGTCGGCACAGATACGCAGTATTTT
TRBV6-2/TRBV6-3,once,.,TRBJ2-1,CASTFTTGGDEQSF,TGTGCCAGCACCTTTACGACGGGGGGCGATGAGCAGTCCTTC
TRBV9,.,TRBD2,TRBJ2-5,CASSVSSPGLAGGETQYF,TGTGCCAGCAGCGTTTCATCCCCCGGACTAGCGGGGGGGGAGACCCAGTACTTC
TRBV5-1,few,TRBD1,TRBJ1-6,CASSLEVGQGHSPLHF,TGCGCCAGCAGCTTGGAGGTGGGACAGGGGCATTCACCCCTCCACTTT
TRBV5-8,few,TRBD1,TRBJ2-7,CASSRDRGPYEQYF,TGTGCCAGCAGCCGGGACAGGGGGCCCTACGAGCAGTACTTC
TRBV20-1,many,.,TRBJ1-1,CSARGGTEAFF,TGCAGTGCTAGAGGCGGAACTGAAGCTTTCTTT
TRBV29-1,few,.,TRBJ1-5,CSVIPGGGNQPQHF,TGCAGCGTTATACCGGGGGGCGGCAATCAGCCCCAGCATTTT
TRBV19,medium-sized,.,TRBJ2-2,CASSTQGPANTGELFF,TGTGCCAGTAGTACCCAGGGGCCAGCGAACACCGGGGAGCTGTTTTTT
TRBV5-6,few,.,TRBJ2-1,CASSITPQGSSYNEQFF,TGTGCCAGCAGCATAACGCCCCAAGGGAGCTCCTACAATGAGCAGTTCTTC
TRBV19,.,.,TRBJ2-3,CASSPDIWGRGTDTQYF,TGTGCCAGTAGCCCCGACATTTGGGGCCGGGGTACAGATACGCAGTATTTT
TRBV19,many,.,TRBJ1-5,CASSYRDQPQHF,TGTGCCAGTAGTTACAGGGATCAGCCCCAGCATTTT
TRBV20-1,.,TRBD2,TRBJ2-5,CSARGQRGAGETQYF,TGCAGTGCTAGAGGCCAGCGGGGGGCGGGAGAGACCCAGTACTTC
TRBV11-3,few,.,TRBJ2-1,CASSSPTLRYEQFF,TGTGCCAGCAGCTCCCCGACTCTGCGATACGAGCAGTTCTTC
TRBV7-6,many,.,TRBJ1-5,CASSLGGVMSNQPQHF,TGTGCCAGCAGCTTAGGGGGAGTTATGAGCAATCAGCCCCAGCATTTT
TRBV5-1,few,.,TRBJ1-5,CASSLGTANQPQHF,TGCGCCAGCAGCTTGGGGACAGCTAATCAGCCCCAGCATTTT
TRBV6-5,.,.,TRBJ1-2,CASSSLDMDGYTF,TGTGCCAGCAGTTCCTTGGACATGGATGGCTACACCTTC
TRBV7-9,few,.,TRBJ2-5,CASSPVALETQYF,TGTGCCAGCAGCCCCGTGGCTTTAGAGACCCAGTACTTC
TRBV12-3/TRBV12-4,.,TRBD2,TRBJ2-5,CASSLDVGGAVETQYF,TGTGCCAGCAGTTTAGACGTCGGGGGGGCCGTGGAGACCCAGTACTTC
TRBV11-2,.,.,TRBJ2-7,CASSSFPRDGPSYEQYF,TGTGCCAGCAGCTCCTTCCCCAGGGACGGGCCCTCCTACGAGCAGTACTTC
TRBV27,.,.,TRBJ2-3,CASSDFTRSDTQYF,TGTGCCAGCAGCGATTTTACTAGATCAGATACGCAGTATTTT
TRBV5-1,.,.,TRBJ1-6,CASSPGMENSPLHF,TGCGCCAGCAGCCCGGGGATGGAAAATTCACCCCTCCACTTT
TRBV19,few,.,TRBJ1-5,CASSYNSNQPQHF,TGTGCCAGTAGTTACAATTCCAATCAGCCCCAGCATTTT
TRBV28,.,.,TRBJ1-4,CASRDPGANEKLFF,TGTGCCAGCAGAGATCCCGGTGCTAATGAAAAACTGTTTTTT
TRBV18,.,.,TRBJ1-1,CASSPLMSMNTEAFF,TGTGCCAGCTCACCACTCATGTCCATGAACACTGAAGCTTTCTTT
TRBV5-6,few,.,TRBJ1-1,CASSLRQRNTEAFF,TGTGCCAGCAGCTTGCGACAGAGGAACACTGAAGCTTTCTTT
TRBV6-2/TRBV6-3,.,.,TRBJ1-1,CASSYISEAFF,TGTGCCAGCAGTTACATCTCTGAAGCTTTCTTT
TRBV6-2/TRBV6-3,.,.,TRBJ1-5,CASSLTSPGQYSNQPQHF,TGTGCCAGCAGTCTTACTAGTCCCGGACAGTATAGCAATCAGCCCCAGCATTTT
TRBV6-2/TRBV6-3,many,.,TRBJ2-3,CASMRENTQYF,TGTGCCAGCATGCGAGAAAATACGCAGTATTTT
TRBV7-2,few,TRBD2,TRBJ2-3,CASSLSGTRGADTQYF,TGTGCCAGCAGCTTAAGCGGGACTAGGGGCGCAGATACGCAGTATTTT